The entry below gives a single T cell receptor (beta chain) sequence along with its context. What it binds is not known. This sample is drawn from a study of T cells in Graves' hyperthyroidism and ophthalmopathy. Broader study findings: Most expanded thyroid clonotypes above 0.001 recurred in blood.

Uncontrolled infection, other autoimmune disease, pregnancy or lactation disqualified patients from enrolment. It was around 11 ml of fresh peripheral blood that supplied the PBMCs. V was pared by 1 base and J by 5 bases, with 12 bases between. CDR3 size: 16 residues. The V gene's germline CDR1 is MGHRA and CDR2 YSYEKL. Amplified regions were TCR beta CDR3 sequences from RNA transcripts. Using the HTBI primer set, a first-round RT-PCR was run on the TCR CDR3. TCRdb re-called the multiplex PCR reads through MiXCR, storing one row per CDR3 protein. The profile shows around 600,000 distinct CDR3 sequences, roughly a sixth of them singletons.

The TCR sequence derives from a middle-aged woman with Graves' ophthalmopathy. V usage is TRBV4-1 and J usage is TRBJ1-6, with D unclear. The specimen sequenced was blood. CDR3: CASSQAQDANNSPLHF. CDR3 nucleotides: TGCGCCAGCAGCCAAGCCCAGGACGCCAATAATTCACCCCTCCACTTT.